This T cell receptor beta chain was recorded in a study of T cells in localized non-small cell lung cancer. Here immunoSEQ multiplex PCR was the method, and the copy in TCRdb shows in-frame clones only, minus some. Seen here are some 51,000 clones, 86% observed once, and the top ten hold 5.2%. The J segment lost 9 bases and the V segment lost 4 bases, leaving 9 bases of the junction unmatched. Germline CDR1 SGHRS, CDR2 YFSETQ. The CDR3 is 14 amino acids. The chain links TRBV5-1 to TRBJ2-1; 8 bases are a match to TRBD1. The sequenced sample was peripheral blood, obtained before any cancer treatment. The origin of this receptor is a woman aged 40-69 years with stage I lung adenocarcinoma. CDR3 sequence: CASSNDRGWGEQFF. In DNA, the CDR3 is TGCGCCAGCAGCAATGACAGGGGATGGGGTGAGCAGTTCTTC.